This TCR beta chain was found in a study of cytomegalovirus exposure and HLA in healthy donors. General study findings and limits: Highly shared sequence variants in one cluster were likely a sequencing artifact. Later analysis identified several of the most significant clusters that appeared linked to common viral pathogens. The investigators catalogued 180 or so TCR beta chains as cytomegalovirus-associated. Relative to the 666-donor mean, N-insertions were reportedly fewer in an Asian-associated ancestry cluster in a later analysis.

The PCR contained 60 Vbeta and 13 Jbeta primers. The method was immunoSEQ multiplex PCR; TCRdb's version includes in-frame clones alone and lacks a portion of them. The top ten hold less than 3% of the sample, which has 150,000 to 200,000 clones, roughly 60% seen once. This clone was counted a few times. What it binds is unknown. One junction end does not reproduce the germline sequence, and a read error may be involved. Other nucleotide sequences in the sample specify the same CDR3. CDR1 is SNHLY, CDR2 FYNNEI, per germline. The CDR3 extends over 15 amino acids. The rearrangement uses TRBV2 and TRBJ2-7, with 12 nucleotides matching TRBD2. The sequenced sample consisted of PBMCs. This TCR came from a man in his forties in good health and CMV-seronegative. The CDR3 is CASREASGRVDEQYF. In nucleotides, the CDR3 is TGTGCCAGCAGGGAAGCTAGCGGGAGGGTCGACGAGCAGTACTTC.